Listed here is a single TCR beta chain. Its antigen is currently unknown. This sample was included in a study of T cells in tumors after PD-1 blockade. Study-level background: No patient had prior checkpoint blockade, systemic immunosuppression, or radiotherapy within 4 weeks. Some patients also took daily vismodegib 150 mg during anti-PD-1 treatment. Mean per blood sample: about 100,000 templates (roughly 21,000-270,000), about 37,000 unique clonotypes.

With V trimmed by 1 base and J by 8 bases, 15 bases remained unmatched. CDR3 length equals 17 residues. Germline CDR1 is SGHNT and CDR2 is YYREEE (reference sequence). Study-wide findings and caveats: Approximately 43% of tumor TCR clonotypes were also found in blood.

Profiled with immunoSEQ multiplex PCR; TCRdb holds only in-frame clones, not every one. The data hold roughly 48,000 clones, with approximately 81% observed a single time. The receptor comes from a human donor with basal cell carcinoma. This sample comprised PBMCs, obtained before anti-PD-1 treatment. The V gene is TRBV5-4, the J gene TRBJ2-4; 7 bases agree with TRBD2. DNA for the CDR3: TGTGCCAGCAGCTTGAAAATCGGGGGGAGCAGTAAGGACATTCAGTACTTC. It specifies CASSLKIGGSSKDIQYF.